A single sample is the source of the 30 T cell receptor beta chains below, sequenced in a study of cytomegalovirus exposure and HLA in healthy donors (dated 2017 in TCRdb). Receptors were amplified or captured by the immunoSEQ multiplex PCR assay. For the multiplex PCR, a mixture combining 60 forward primers for TCR Vbeta segments and 13 reverse primers for TCR Jbeta segments was used. Held by TCRdb, this immuneACCESS table contains in-frame sequences only and omits some clones. Under half of the omission traces to an unresolved V gene where checked; the cause of the rest is unknown. This sample lists about 190,000 clones; over 70% were detected once. The top ten constitute about 2.3% of the sample. Sequencing was carried out using PBMCs. The receptors originated from a woman aged 25 to 45 in good health and CMV-seronegative.

The V and J genes are TRBV27 and TRBJ1-4, with 7 positions matching TRBD1. The CDR3 totals 15 residues. With 5 bases clipped from V and 2 bases from J, the junction kept 5 bases outside the gene matches. Germline V gene data show CDR1 as MNHEY and CDR2 as SMNVEV (reference sequence). DNA for the CDR3: TGTGCCAGCAGTGCGGCAGGGGGGACTAATGAAAAACTGTTTTTT. Its translation: CASSAAGGTNEKLFF.

This clone was recorded once. This chain joins TRBV2 and TRBJ2-1; tentatively, D is TRBD2 (6 bases). The CDR3 consists of 15 residues. Germline lookup yields CDR1 SNHLY and CDR2 FYNNEI. V lost 7 bases and J 0 bases, leaving 13 bases between the germline ends. CDR3 DNA sequence: TGTGCCAGCAAAACGGACTACTTCTCCTACAATGAGCAGTTCTTC. This sequence encodes CASKTDYFSYNEQFF.

This clone has only one observation. The gene calls are TRBV4-3 and TRBJ2-7; maybe TRBD2 (6 bases). V lost 1 base and J lost 3, with 16 bases in between. The CDR3 has 16 residues. The germline gives CDR1 LGHNA, CDR2 YSLEER. The chain's CDR3 is CASSQVAGSNVYEQYF. CDR3 bases: TGCGCCAGCAGCCAAGTCGCGGGGTCTAACGTCTACGAGCAGTACTTC.

This clone was counted once. This chain uses TRBV27 with TRBJ1-1; D unclear. This CDR3 has 14 amino acids. CDR1 MNHEY and CDR2 SMNVEV come from the germline V gene (reference sequence). The V end was cut by 1 base, the J end by 1 base, with 7 bases between. CDR3 in amino acids: CASSLYGENTEAFF. For the CDR3, the DNA is TGTGCCAGCAGTTTATACGGGGAGAACACTGAAGCTTTCTTT.

This chain connects TRBV5-8 to TRBJ1-2; D is unresolved. The CDR3 loop spans 16 amino acids. The germline gives CDR1 SGHTS, CDR2 YDEGEE. V lost 0 bases and J 0 bases, leaving 12 bases between the germline ends. CDR3 DNA sequence: TGTGCCAGCAGCTTGGATTCAGGAGCGGCTAACTATGGCTACACCTTC. Amino acid sequence: CASSLDSGAANYGYTF.

CDR3 in amino acids: CASSQVFSDTQYF. The CDR3 bases are TGCGCCAGCAGCCAAGTATTCTCAGATACGCAGTATTTT. The V call is TRBV4-1, the J call TRBJ2-3, with D hard to call. CDR3 size: 13 residues. From germline, CDR1 is MGHRA and CDR2 YSYEKL. The ends were cut back, 1 base at V and 4 bases at J, with 6 bases in the middle.

The chain has TRBV7-9 and TRBJ2-4; 11 bases are a match to TRBD2. Germline V lookup: CDR1 SEHNR, CDR2 FQNEAQ (reference sequence). V gave up 5 bases and J gave up 0 bases; unmatched junction bases: 12. The CDR3 has 19 residues. The CDR3 loop is CASSPPGASGGIAKNIQYF. The CDR3 DNA sequence: TGTGCCAGCAGCCCTCCCGGGGCTAGCGGGGGGATAGCCAAAAACATTCAGTACTTC.

There are a few counts of this clone. CDR3 coding DNA: TGTGCCATCAGTGATAGGGACAGGGTAAACTATGGCTACACCTTC. Its translation: CAISDRDRVNYGYTF. The V and J genes are TRBV10-3 and TRBJ1-2, with 9 bases matching TRBD1. V lost 3 bases, J lost 2 bases, and 4 bases stayed unmatched. The CDR3 has 15 residues. In germline, CDR1 is ENHRY, CDR2 SYGVKD.

This clone was found a few times. The J gene is TRBJ2-7, the V gene TRBV6-5; possibly TRBD1 for D (6 bases). Trimming removed 6 bases at V and 0 bases at J, with 12 bases between. Germline V gene data show CDR1 as MNHEY and CDR2 as SVGAGI. The CDR3 extends over 14 amino acids. CDR3 protein: CASRSGHHSYEQYF. As DNA, the CDR3 is TGTGCCAGCAGGTCGGGACACCACTCCTACGAGCAGTACTTC.

This clone has just one count. The chain couples TRBV5-1 to TRBJ2-5, with TRBD2 matching 7 bases. Germline loops: CDR1 SGHRS, CDR2 YFSETQ. The ends lost 2 bases at V and 2 bases at J; junction bases unmatched: 3. The CDR3 spans 14 residues. The CDR3 bases are TGCGCCAGCAGCTTCAGCGGGGAACAAGAGACCCAGTACTTC. Translated: CASSFSGEQETQYF.

The chain has TRBV30 and TRBJ2-5; 10 bases agree with TRBD1. Unmatched junction bases numbered 1, after V lost 5 bases and J lost 1 base. Germline assignment: CDR1 GTSNPN and CDR2 SVGIG (reference sequence). The CDR3 contains 13 residues. CDR3 amino acids: CAWDRGPQETQYF. The DNA for the CDR3 is TGTGCCTGGGACAGGGGGCCCCAAGAGACCCAGTACTTC.

The J gene is TRBJ2-3, the V gene TRBV5-4; D possibly corresponds to TRBD1 (5 bases). CDR1 is SGHNT and CDR2 is YYREEE in the germline V gene (reference sequence). Trimming left V 4 bases short and J 6 bases short, with 15 bases between. The CDR3 totals 14 residues. CDR3 residues: CASSLTAGYDTQYF. The CDR3 DNA follows: TGTGCCAGCAGCCTGACAGCAGGTTACGATACGCAGTATTTT.

V usage is TRBV15 and J usage is TRBJ2-7; D is possibly TRBD2 (7 bases). With 8 bases removed from V and 2 bases from J, the gap between germline ends came to 19 bases. Germline CDR1 and CDR2: LNHNV and YYDKDF (reference sequence). The CDR3 extends over 15 amino acids. Here the CDR3 DNA reads TGTGCCACCGTGGGGGGGGCGGGGGTGACCTACGAGCAGTACTTC. Its translation: CATVGGAGVTYEQYF.

The V gene is TRBV9, the J gene TRBJ1-2; 11 bases fit TRBD1. CDR3 length equals 14 residues. J gave up 2 bases and V 7 bases, and 4 bases lay outside the gene matches. The germline V gene encodes CDR1 SGDLS and CDR2 YYNGEE. CDR3 nucleotide sequence: TGTGCCAGCGACCGGACAGGGGGCAACTATGGCTACACCTTC. It specifies CASDRTGGNYGYTF.

The rearrangement uses TRBV6-1 and TRBJ1-2; 7 bases line up with TRBD1. The CDR3 covers 15 residues. V lost 5 bases and J lost 4; bases outside the gene matches: 10. Germline V gene sequence: CDR1 MNHNS, CDR2 SASEGT. The CDR3 sequence is CASSPLPTGSYGYTF. DNA for the CDR3: TGTGCCAGCAGTCCCCTCCCGACAGGGTCCTATGGCTACACCTTC.

The CDR3 reads CASSRTRATGSNSPLHF. The CDR3 DNA follows: TGTGCCAGCAGTCGAACTCGCGCTACAGGGTCTAATTCACCCCTCCACTTT. The rearrangement links TRBV27 to TRBJ1-6; D possibly corresponds to TRBD1 (6 bases). Germline loops: CDR1 MNHEY, CDR2 SMNVEV (reference sequence). CDR3 length equals 17 residues. The germline V and J ends were trimmed by 5 bases and 6 bases, with 20 bases remaining between them.

This chain links TRBV27 with TRBJ2-7; TRBD2 agrees at 7 bases. The CDR3 is made up of 15 amino acids. The V segment lost 4 bases and the J segment 3 bases; nucleotides outside the gene matches: 9. Germline assignment: CDR1 MNHEY and CDR2 SMNVEV (reference sequence). The CDR3 loop is CASSYQTSPYYEQYF. CDR3 sequence (DNA): TGTGCCAGCAGTTATCAGACTAGCCCATACTACGAGCAGTACTTC.

Remarks on this clone: Additional DNA sequences in this sample encode the identical CDR3. V is TRBV18 and J is TRBJ2-3; 13 positions agree with TRBD2. V dropped 3 bases and J dropped 3; count of bases not matched to a gene: 3. The CDR3 loop spans 16 amino acids. Germline V gene sequence: CDR1 KGHSH, CDR2 LQKENI. In DNA form, the CDR3 reads TGTGCCAGCTCACCGGGACTAGCGGGATTTACAGATACGCAGTATTTT. Protein sequence: CASSPGLAGFTDTQYF.

J is TRBJ2-7 and V is TRBV27, with TRBD1 matching over 10 bases. CDR3 length equals 15 residues. Losses at the gene ends were 5 bases for V and 2 bases for J; bases not matched to a gene: 6. Germline V lookup: CDR1 MNHEY, CDR2 SMNVEV (reference sequence). The CDR3 region is CASSTDRGVTYEQYF. The CDR3 nucleotides read TGTGCCAGCAGTACGGACAGGGGGGTCACCTACGAGCAGTACTTC.

The chain combines TRBV11-1 with TRBJ2-2; TRBD2 matches at 7 bases. CDR1 is SGHAT and CDR2 is FQDESV in the germline V gene (reference sequence). This CDR3 is 14 amino acids long. The trim removed 3 bases at V and 5 bases at J, leaving 3 bases unmatched. The CDR3 loop reads CASSLQGGTGELFF. CDR3 sequence (DNA): TGTGCCAGCAGCTTGCAGGGAGGGACCGGGGAGCTGTTTTTT. Based on the CDR3 plus reference TRBV11-1 and TRBJ2-2, the full variable domain is EAEVAQSPRYKITEKSQAVAFWCDPISGHATLYWYRQILGQGPELLVQFQDESVVDDSQLPKDRFSAERLKGVDSTLKIQPAELGDSAMYLCASSLQGGTGELFFGEGSRLTVL.

V gene TRBV25-1 combines with J gene TRBJ2-1; a weak D match, TRBD2 (6 bases). The CDR3 sequence is 16 residues long. Germline V CDR1 and CDR2: MGHDK, SYGVNS. Trimming cost V 0 bases and J 4 bases, with 13 bases left between them. CDR3 sequence reads: CASSEYLPEGYNEQFF. For the CDR3, the DNA is TGTGCCAGCAGTGAATATCTCCCGGAGGGGTACAATGAGCAGTTCTTC.

The rearrangement joins TRBV19 to TRBJ2-7; possible D gene TRBD1, 5 bases. The CDR3 extends over 15 amino acids. CDR1 is LNHDA and CDR2 is SQIVND in the germline V gene (reference sequence). The V end was cut by 1 base, the J end by 2 bases, with 12 bases between. CDR3 in DNA: TGTGCCAGTAGTATAGGCAGGGATGCGGCCTACGAGCAGTACTTC. The encoded protein is CASSIGRDAAYEQYF. The full variable domain, its missing parts supplied by reference TRBV19 and TRBJ2-7, is DGGITQSPKYLFRKEGQNVTLSCEQNLNHDAMYWYRQDPGQGLRLIYYSQIVNDFQKGDIAEGYSVSREKKESFPLTVTSAQKNPTAFYLCASSIGRDAAYEQYFGPGTRLTVT.

V usage is TRBV27 and J usage is TRBJ2-2; 9 bases line up with TRBD2. With 4 bases clipped from V and 5 bases from J, the junction kept 8 bases outside the gene matches. Per the germline V gene, CDR1 is MNHEY and CDR2 is SMNVEV (reference sequence). CDR3 size: 16 residues. This chain's CDR3 is CASSWLLAGGTGELFF. The CDR3 bases are TGTGCCAGCAGTTGGCTACTAGCGGGCGGGACCGGGGAGCTGTTTTTT.

The CDR3 is CASGSWREEKLFF. The CDR3 DNA follows: TGTGCCAGCGGCTCCTGGAGGGAGGAAAAACTGTTTTTT. The gene calls are TRBV11-2 and TRBJ1-4, with unresolved D. The V end lost 8 bases, the J end lost 8 bases, and 15 bases lay between the germline ends. Germline V lookup: CDR1 SGHAT, CDR2 FQNNGV. CDR3 length: 13 amino acids.

The rearrangement joins TRBV27 to TRBJ2-1, with D possibly matching TRBD1 (5 bases). V was clipped by 0 bases and J by 9 bases, with 12 bases between them. The CDR3 sequence is 14 residues long. Germline values: CDR1 MNHEY, CDR2 SMNVEV (reference sequence). CDR3 loop: CASSLSSGWSEQFF. Written as DNA, the CDR3 is TGTGCCAGCAGTTTATCGTCAGGGTGGAGTGAGCAGTTCTTC.

The gene calls are TRBV10-3 and TRBJ2-7, with TRBD1 as a possible D gene (6 bases). CDR1 and CDR2 from the germline V gene are ENHRY and SYGVKD. This CDR3 is 14 amino acids long. V lost 7 bases to trimming and J lost 5 bases, with 18 bases between them. CDR3 residues: CAINGGTGLDEQYF. CDR3 in DNA: TGTGCCATCAATGGGGGTACAGGGCTGGACGAGCAGTACTTC.

This chain links TRBV27 with TRBJ2-7; 9 bases match TRBD1. Germline V gene sequence: CDR1 MNHEY, CDR2 SMNVEV (reference sequence). The V and J ends lost 2 bases and 1 base, in that order; junction bases with no gene match: 9. This CDR3 has 17 amino acids. The CDR3 loop is CASSLVNWTGVSYEQYF. The CDR3 DNA sequence: TGTGCCAGCAGTTTAGTAAACTGGACAGGGGTTTCCTACGAGCAGTACTTC.

The chain links TRBV9 to TRBJ1-6, with D uncertain. Per the germline V gene, CDR1 is SGDLS and CDR2 is YYNGEE. CDR3 length: 13 residues. The germline V and J ends were trimmed by 0 bases and 11 bases, with 9 bases remaining between them. The CDR3 coding sequence is TGTGCCAGCAGCGTAGGAAGCGCGGCACCCCTCCACTTT. It translates to CASSVGSAAPLHF. Combining the CDR3 with reference TRBV9 and TRBJ1-6 gives the whole variable domain DSGVTQTPKHLITATGQRVTLRCSPRSGDLSVYWYQQSLDQGLQFLIQYYNGEERAKGNILERFSAQQFPDLHSELNLSSLELGDSALYFCASSVGSAAPLHFGNGTRLTVT.

Comment on this clone: Other nucleotide sequences from this sample produce the same CDR3. This chain connects TRBV6-5 to TRBJ2-5, with 10 positions matching TRBD2. This CDR3 region has 14 residues. With V trimmed by 6 bases and J by 1 base, 2 bases remained unmatched. From germline, CDR1 is MNHEY and CDR2 SVGAGI. The CDR3 loop is CASSRTSGQETQYF. CDR3 DNA sequence: TGTGCCAGCAGCCGGACTAGCGGCCAAGAGACCCAGTACTTC.

The chain couples TRBV4-1 to TRBJ2-5, with 13 nucleotides matching TRBD2. V lost 5 bases, J lost 1 base, and 7 bases stayed unmatched. This CDR3 contains 17 residues. The V gene's germline CDR1 is MGHRA and CDR2 YSYEKL. Here the CDR3 reads CASSRVLAGGSQETQYF. Here the CDR3 DNA reads TGCGCCAGCAGCAGAGTACTAGCGGGGGGGTCCCAAGAGACCCAGTACTTC.